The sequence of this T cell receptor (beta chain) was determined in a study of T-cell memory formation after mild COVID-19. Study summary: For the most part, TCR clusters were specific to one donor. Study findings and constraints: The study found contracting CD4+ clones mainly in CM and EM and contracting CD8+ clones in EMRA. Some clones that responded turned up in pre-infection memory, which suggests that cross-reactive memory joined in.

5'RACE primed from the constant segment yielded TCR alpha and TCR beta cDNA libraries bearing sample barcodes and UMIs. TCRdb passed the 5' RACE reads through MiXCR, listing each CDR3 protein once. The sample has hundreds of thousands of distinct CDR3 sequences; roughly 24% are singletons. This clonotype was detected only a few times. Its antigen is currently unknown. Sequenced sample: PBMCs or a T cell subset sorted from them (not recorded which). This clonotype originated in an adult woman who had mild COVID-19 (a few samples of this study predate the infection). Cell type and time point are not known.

The CDR3 nucleotides are TGTGCCAGCGGTGGAAACAATGAGCAGTTCTTC. This gives the protein CASGGNNEQFF. V and J are TRBV12-3 or TRBV12-4 and TRBJ2-1; D not certain. The CDR3 covers 11 residues. Trimming took off 8 bases at V and 5 bases at J, with 7 bases between the two ends.